This T cell receptor beta chain originates from a study of glioma-infiltrating T cells. This clonotype has ten or more counts. Its antigen is currently unknown. Amplification of TCR alpha and beta CDR3 regions from RNA used iRepertoire nested multiplex PCR. TCRdb redid the calling of the multiplex PCR reads with MiXCR, one entry per CDR3 protein. The sample records some 180,000 distinct CDR3 sequences, approximately 30% being singletons. V was clipped by 4 bases and J by 11 bases; unmatched bases: 19. The CDR3 loop spans 17 amino acids. Germline CDR1 reads MDHEN; CDR2 reads SYDVKM. Study results and limitations: Very few CDR3 sequences were shared between tissue and blood. Tissue-blood divergence was below expectation in non-neoplastic patients, above in gliomas.

The sample taken for sequencing was glioma tissue, nonneoplastic brain tissue, or PBMCs (not recorded which). J is TRBJ1-4 and V is TRBV28, with TRBD1 identical over 7 bases. This receptor was taken from a human donor with low-grade glioma or glioblastoma, undergoing nonglioma brain surgery, or in good health (not recorded which). The CDR3 region is CASSSPTGPGVGAKLFF. The CDR3 bases are TGTGCCAGCAGTTCCCCGACAGGGCCAGGGGTAGGGGCGAAACTGTTTTTT.